Listed below are T cell receptor beta chains from one sample, sequenced in a study of blood T cell repertoires in COVID-19. Generated by immunoSEQ multiplex PCR, the TCRdb table keeps only in-frame clones and is missing some. The data show 170,000 or so clones, around 84% seen once. The sample taken for sequencing was peripheral blood. The receptor source for this set is a man aged 55-75 years with COVID-19, enrolled during active disease. Each CDR3 is given with its conserved first and last residue. A D gene is named only where the DNA matches it firmly. The size of a clone is reported for some rows only, either as once, few or many, or as a class for expanded clones.

j_call,clone_size,d_call,cdr3_length,v_call,cdr3_nt,cdr3_aa
TRBJ1-4,many,.,12,TRBV7-2,TGTGCCAGCAGCTTAAGCGAGGAAAAACTGTTTTTT,CASSLSEEKLFF
TRBJ1-2,.,TRBD1,14,TRBV3-1/TRBV3-2,TGTGCCAGCAGTCAGAGACAGGGTAATGGAGGCTACACCTTC,CASSQRQGNGGYTF
TRBJ1-4,few,.,15,TRBV4-3,TGCGCCAGCAGCAAAGGGGGGGTGGCTAATGAAAAACTGTTTTTT,CASSKGGVANEKLFF
TRBJ1-4,.,.,14,TRBV7-9,TGTGCCAGCAGGGTCGGTGCAACTAATGAAAAACTGTTTTTT,CASRVGATNEKLFF
TRBJ1-5,.,TRBD1,15,TRBV6-2/TRBV6-3,TGTGCCAGCAGTTCAATCGACAGGGGATATCAGCCCCAGCATTTT,CASSSIDRGYQPQHF
TRBJ1-5,.,.,20,TRBV19,TGTGCCACCACCCGGACAAGAAGTGGAAGTAATTTATATAGCAATCAGCCCCAGCATTTT,CATTRTRSGSNLYSNQPQHF
TRBJ2-1,.,TRBD1,16,TRBV29-1,TGCAGCGTTGGAGGACAGGGTATCCGAGATTACAATGAGCAGTTCTTC,CSVGGQGIRDYNEQFF
TRBJ1-1,.,TRBD1,17,TRBV3-1/TRBV3-2,TGTGCCAGCAGCCAAGGTCGGAGGATTTCAGGGGGCGGTGAAGCTTTCTTT,CASSQGRRISGGGEAFF
TRBJ1-3,.,.,12,TRBV12-3/TRBV12-4,TGTGCCAGCAGTTTAGTTGTAGACACCATATATTTT,CASSLVVDTIYF
TRBJ2-7,.,TRBD2,15,TRBV3-1/TRBV3-2,TGTGCCAGCAGCCTAGCCTTAGCGGGGACCTACGAGCAGTACTTC,CASSLALAGTYEQYF
TRBJ2-5,.,TRBD1,13,TRBV2,TGTGCCATAGAAGGACAGGTTAGAGAGACCCAGTACTTC,CAIEGQVRETQYF
TRBJ1-1,once,TRBD1,14,TRBV27,TGTGCCAGCAGTTCACTCATTACAGGGGCTGAAGCTTTCTTT,CASSSLITGAEAFF
TRBJ1-1,.,TRBD1,13,TRBV18,TGTGCCAGCTCACCCGCAGGGGGCACTGAAGCTTTCTTT,CASSPAGGTEAFF
TRBJ2-7,.,.,17,TRBV6-2/TRBV6-3,TGTGCCAGCAGTACCCGACTCGTGACGCCGCTAGACGACGAGCAGTACTTC,CASSTRLVTPLDDEQYF
TRBJ2-7,.,.,12,TRBV24-1,TGTGCCACCAGTTCGCGGGCCCACGAGCAGTACTTC,CATSSRAHEQYF
TRBJ2-7,.,.,14,TRBV18,TGTGCCAGCTCACCACAGACGGGGAGAAACGAGCAGTACTTC,CASSPQTGRNEQYF
TRBJ2-2,.,.,14,TRBV10-3,TGTGCCATCACCGGACAAGAGAACACCGGGGAGCTGTTTTTT,CAITGQENTGELFF
TRBJ1-2,few,TRBD1,16,TRBV18,TGTGCCAGCTCACCCCCGAACCGGGACAGAGTTTATGGCTACACCTTC,CASSPPNRDRVYGYTF
TRBJ1-1,.,TRBD1,13,TRBV19,TGTGCCAGTAGACGACAGGGGGGATCTGAAGCTTTCTTT,CASRRQGGSEAFF
TRBJ2-7,.,TRBD1,14,TRBV5-8,TGTGCCAGCAGCTTGGCCGGGACAGATTACGAGCAGTACTTC,CASSLAGTDYEQYF
TRBJ2-1,.,.,12,TRBV11-1,TGTGCCAGCAGCTCCTTTAACAATGAGCAGTTCTTC,CASSSFNNEQFF
TRBJ1-3,.,TRBD1,16,TRBV7-2,TGTGCCAGCAGCTCTGGGAGGACAGGACCTGGAAACACCATATATTTT,CASSSGRTGPGNTIYF
TRBJ1-1,few,.,11,TRBV19,TGTGCCAGTAGTGAGTGGACTGAAGCTTTCTTT,CASSEWTEAFF
TRBJ1-1,.,.,16,TRBV18,TGTGCCAGCTCACCACTGTCCGGGGGATCGGACACTGAAGCTTTCTTT,CASSPLSGGSDTEAFF
TRBJ1-2,.,.,14,TRBV28,TGTGCCAGCAGAGCCGGGACACGACACTATGGCTACACCTTC,CASRAGTRHYGYTF
TRBJ1-3,.,.,13,TRBV7-8,TGTGCCAGCTCCGGGACTCTCGGAAACACCATATATTTT,CASSGTLGNTIYF
TRBJ2-3,.,.,14,TRBV4-2,TGTGCCAGCAGCCGGCAGGGCGGCGCAGATACGCAGTATTTT,CASSRQGGADTQYF
TRBJ1-3,.,.,16,TRBV30,TGTGCCTGGAGTGTCTCCGCGGGAAGCTCTGGAAACACCATATATTTT,CAWSVSAGSSGNTIYF
TRBJ1-5,.,.,14,TRBV2,TGTGCCAGCACTTGGAGGGAGGAGAATCAGCCCCAGCATTTT,CASTWREENQPQHF
TRBJ2-3,.,.,14,TRBV5-1,TGCGCCAGCAGCCCGGGAAACAACGAAGATACGCAGTATTTT,CASSPGNNEDTQYF
TRBJ1-5,.,TRBD1,14,TRBV7-2,TGTGCCAGCAGCGAGGGACAGTCTTATCAGCCCCAGCATTTT,CASSEGQSYQPQHF
TRBJ2-5,.,.,11,TRBV18,TGTGCCAGCTCTCCCAAAGAGACCCAGTACTTC,CASSPKETQYF
TRBJ1-6,once,TRBD1,16,TRBV7-2,TGTGCCAGCAGCTTAGATCTCAGGGGGCAAGGATCACCCCTCCACTTT,CASSLDLRGQGSPLHF
TRBJ2-5,few,TRBD2,18,TRBV7-2,TGTGCCAGCAGCCCCTTCGGACTAGCGGGGGGACTCAAAGAGACCCAGTACTTC,CASSPFGLAGGLKETQYF
TRBJ1-5,.,.,14,TRBV11-2,TGTGCCAGCAGCTTAGAAACTGAAAATCAGCCCCAGCATTTT,CASSLETENQPQHF
TRBJ1-1,.,.,12,TRBV2,TGTGCCGCCAGGTACATGAACACTGAAGCTTTCTTT,CAARYMNTEAFF
TRBJ2-5,few,.,12,TRBV25-1,TGTGCCAGCAGTGAGTCTCAAGAGACCCAGTACTTC,CASSESQETQYF
TRBJ1-2,.,.,13,TRBV24-1,TGTGCCACCGCAGACAGGTGGGGCTATGGCTACACCTTC,CATADRWGYGYTF
TRBJ1-3,.,.,15,TRBV5-1,TGCGCCAGCAGCTTGTCTTCACAATCTGGAAACACCATATATTTT,CASSLSSQSGNTIYF
TRBJ1-2,few,TRBD1,15,TRBV14,TGTGCCAGCAGCCCGGGGACAGGGGGTGACTATGGCTACACCTTC,CASSPGTGGDYGYTF
TRBJ1-1,few,.,12,TRBV30,TGTGCCTGGAGGCGGGAAGCCACTGAAGCTTTCTTT,CAWRREATEAFF
TRBJ1-5,.,.,15,TRBV15,TGTGCCACCAGCAGAGATTGGGGGGGCGGGCAGCCCCAGCATTTT,CATSRDWGGGQPQHF
TRBJ1-1,.,TRBD1,14,TRBV27,TGTGCCAGCAGAAGGGACAGAACAAACACTGAAGCTTTCTTT,CASRRDRTNTEAFF
TRBJ2-7,.,TRBD1,16,TRBV18,TGTGCCAGCTCACCTATAGGGGGCTTTGGGTATAACGAGCAGTACTTC,CASSPIGGFGYNEQYF
TRBJ2-3,.,.,13,TRBV18,TGTGCCAGCTCACCGGGCACTGGGGATACGCAGTATTTT,CASSPGTGDTQYF
TRBJ1-3,.,.,16,TRBV6-5,TGTGCCAGCAGTTACTCGAGGGGCAGGGGCAGAAACACCATATATTTT,CASSYSRGRGRNTIYF
TRBJ2-1,.,.,16,TRBV4-1,TGCGCCAGCAGCCAAGATCCAGGCGGGGGCAGAAATGAGCAGTTCTTC,CASSQDPGGGRNEQFF
TRBJ1-1,once,.,12,TRBV28,TGTGCCAGCAGTCCGTCAGGGAGGCAAGCTTTCTTT,CASSPSGRQAFF
TRBJ2-4,.,TRBD1,17,TRBV20-1,TGCAGTGCTAGTGGGGGACAGGGGGCTCTAGCCAAAAACATTCAGTACTTC,CSASGGQGALAKNIQYF
TRBJ1-2,.,.,12,TRBV9,TGTGCCAGCAGTCAGGGGAACTATGGCTACACCTTC,CASSQGNYGYTF
TRBJ2-2,.,.,16,TRBV7-2,TGTGCCAGCAGCTTAAGGCAATCACAGATCCACGGGGAGCTGTTTTTT,CASSLRQSQIHGELFF
TRBJ1-1,.,.,15,TRBV27,TGTGCCAGCATCCAGGGAGGAGAGTGGAACACTGAAGCTTTCTTT,CASIQGGEWNTEAFF
TRBJ2-2,.,.,17,TRBV9,TGTGCCAGCAGCGTAGGCTTGGGCAGTCCGAACACCGGGGAGCTGTTTTTT,CASSVGLGSPNTGELFF
TRBJ1-1,once,.,14,TRBV4-3,TGCGCCAGCAGCCAAGATCAGGGATGGACTGAAGCTTTCTTT,CASSQDQGWTEAFF
TRBJ2-2,.,TRBD2,18,TRBV19,TGTGCCAGTAGTATATACCTAGCGGGAGACCCCGACACCGGGGAGCTGTTTTTT,CASSIYLAGDPDTGELFF